This TCR beta chain emerged from a study of glioma-infiltrating T cells after dendritic cell vaccination. Specified time point: after dendritic cell vaccination, including at tumor progression/relapse. The repertoire was sequenced with immunoSEQ multiplex PCR; TCRdb's copy has only in-frame clones and lacks some. The profile shows fewer than 95,000 clones, about 85% of them singletons. The germline gives CDR1 SGDLS, CDR2 YYNGEE. J gave up 2 bases and V 0 bases, and 6 bases lay outside the gene matches. CDR3 length: 17 residues. The chain combines TRBV9 with TRBJ2-1; 9 positions agree with TRBD1. The TCR originated in a human donor with glioblastoma. Source: blood, taken after dendritic cell vaccination. CDR3 bases: TGTGCCAGCAGCGTAGAAAGGACAGGGGTGGCCTACAATGAGCAGTTCTTC. Protein sequence: CASSVERTGVAYNEQFF.